This entry describes one T cell receptor beta chain. Its antigen is still unknown. Trimming left V 1 base short and J 0 bases short, with 9 bases between. CDR3 length: 15 residues. Germline V gene data show CDR1 as SGHTS and CDR2 as YDEGEE. The data were obtained in a study of response to subunit inactivated influenza vaccine. TCRdb analysed the RT-PCR reads with MiXCR anew, one entry per CDR3 protein. This table has about 650,000 distinct CDR3 sequences, about a sixth appearing once. Broader study findings: After each seasonal influenza vaccination, few new T cells are recruited, the authors suggested.

The chain joins TRBV5-8 to TRBJ2-3; no definite D call. The sample consisted of PBMCs from blood, taken 11 to 12 days after vaccination. The receptor's source is a man aged 45-60 years who received an inactivated influenza vaccine. The CDR3 reads CASSLLSTSTDTQYF. Here the CDR3 DNA reads TGTGCCAGCAGCTTGTTGTCCACTAGCACAGATACGCAGTATTTT.